This is a list of T cell receptor beta chains from one sample in a study of T cells in localized non-small cell lung cancer. The assay was immunoSEQ multiplex PCR, and TCRdb's table has in-frame clones only and misses some. The sample gives tens of thousands of clones, approximately 90% of which show up once; about 18% is in the top ten. The material sequenced was peripheral blood, taken before any cancer treatment. The receptor set was obtained from a male donor aged 60 or over with stage III squamous cell lung carcinoma. Both conserved end residues are part of each CDR3. Fields, in order: J gene, D gene, V gene, clone size, CDR3 protein, CDR3 DNA. D genes are given only for firm matches. Some rows have no size entry. The others give once, few or many, or a class for an expanded clone.

TRBJ1-1	-	TRBV10-3	once	CAISGIGTGNTEAFF	TGTGCCATCAGTGGGATCGGGACGGGGAACACTGAAGCTTTCTTT
TRBJ2-7	-	TRBV7-9	once	CASSAMGFDEQYF	TGTGCCAGCAGCGCGATGGGTTTCGACGAGCAGTACTTC
TRBJ2-3	TRBD1	TRBV5-6	-	CASSLARNRGTDTQYF	TGTGCCAGCAGCTTGGCCAGGAACAGGGGTACAGATACGCAGTATTTT
TRBJ2-7	-	TRBV6-5	-	CASRDVSDASYEQYF	TGTGCCAGCAGGGACGTTTCAGATGCGTCCTACGAGCAGTACTTC
TRBJ1-5	-	TRBV2	-	CASSELVGAASNQPQHF	TGTGCCAGCAGTGAGTTGGTCGGAGCGGCGAGCAATCAGCCCCAGCATTTT
TRBJ1-5	-	TRBV4-3	-	CASSQGPYQPQHF	TGCGCCAGCAGCCAAGGCCCCTATCAGCCCCAGCATTTT
TRBJ2-3	TRBD1	TRBV5-1	-	CASSPWDRGTDTQYF	TGCGCCAGCAGCCCCTGGGACAGGGGCACAGATACGCAGTATTTT
TRBJ2-1	-	TRBV6-6	once	CASSYSIEAVGNEQFF	TGTGCCAGCAGTTACTCGATAGAGGCGGTAGGGAATGAGCAGTTCTTC
TRBJ2-4	-	TRBV7-2	-	CASSSRNIQYF	TGTGCCAGCAGCTCACGAAACATTCAGTACTTC
TRBJ2-6	-	TRBV19	-	CASRERGRGTDSGANVLTF	TGTGCCAGTAGGGAAAGGGGACGGGGAACAGACTCTGGGGCCAACGTCCTGACTTTC
TRBJ2-2	-	TRBV6-1	-	CASRRDGSNTGELFF	TGTGCCAGCAGACGGGACGGATCGAACACCGGGGAGCTGTTTTTT
TRBJ1-1	-	TRBV5-6	-	CASSDGGWGNTEAFF	TGTGCCAGCAGCGACGGCGGATGGGGGAACACTGAAGCTTTCTTT
TRBJ2-7	-	TRBV19	once	CASSIRGSSYEQYF	TGTGCCAGTAGTATTCGGGGGAGCTCCTACGAGCAGTACTTC
TRBJ1-1	-	TRBV5-1	few	CASSPRGGYTEAFF	TGCGCCAGCAGCCCACGGGGAGGGTACACTGAAGCTTTCTTT
TRBJ2-7	-	TRBV10-3	-	CAISQGTSYEQYF	TGTGCCATCAGCCAAGGGACCTCTTACGAGCAGTACTTC
TRBJ2-7	-	TRBV30	-	CAWRRDYEQYF	TGTGCCTGGCGACGGGATTACGAGCAGTACTTC
TRBJ2-7	-	TRBV5-8	-	CASSFRQVVGDEQYF	TGTGCCAGCAGCTTCCGACAGGTCGTTGGTGACGAGCAGTACTTC
TRBJ1-1	-	TRBV28	-	CASSSPPGAAEAFF	TGTGCCAGCAGTTCCCCCCCGGGGGCGGCCGAAGCTTTCTTT
TRBJ2-3	-	TRBV5-1	-	CATALGTLTDTQYF	TGCGCCACAGCGCTAGGGACCCTCACAGATACGCAGTATTTT
TRBJ2-7	TRBD2	TRBV12-5	-	CASGDKAGEHEQYF	TGTGCTAGTGGTGATAAGGCGGGAGAACACGAGCAGTACTTC
TRBJ2-5	-	TRBV9	-	CASSGRVNQETQYF	TGTGCCAGCAGCGGGCGGGTGAACCAAGAGACCCAGTACTTC
TRBJ2-1	TRBD1	TRBV11-2	-	CASSSDRGNEQFF	TGTGCCAGCAGCTCAGACAGGGGGAATGAGCAGTTCTTC
TRBJ1-6	-	TRBV7-3	-	CASSQSTSYNSPLHF	TGTGCCAGCAGCCAATCAACAAGCTATAATTCACCCCTCCACTTT
TRBJ2-7	TRBD1	TRBV19	-	CASSESPGQSYEQYF	TGTGCCAGTAGTGAATCGCCGGGACAGAGCTACGAGCAGTACTTC
TRBJ2-2	-	TRBV5-4	-	CASSRPQGEGELFF	TGTGCCAGCAGCCGACCCCAGGGTGAGGGGGAGCTGTTTTTT
TRBJ2-2	-	TRBV9	-	CASSEGKRGGELFF	TGTGCCAGCAGCGAGGGTAAACGTGGCGGGGAGCTGTTTTTT
TRBJ1-1	TRBD1	TRBV5-5	-	CASSSETWFRQGVRTEAFF	TGTGCCAGCAGCTCAGAAACTTGGTTTCGGCAGGGGGTTCGGACTGAAGCTTTCTTT
TRBJ1-6	-	TRBV9	once	CASSASSQSPLHF	TGTGCCAGCAGCGCAAGTTCTCAGTCACCCCTCCACTTT
TRBJ2-5	-	TRBV27	-	CASSLFGQRNQETQYF	TGTGCCAGCAGTTTATTCGGACAGAGAAACCAAGAGACCCAGTACTTC
TRBJ1-6	-	TRBV11-2	-	CASSPQRGNYNSPLHF	TGTGCCAGCAGCCCCCAAAGGGGAAACTATAATTCACCCCTCCACTTT
TRBJ1-1	TRBD1	TRBV5-1	-	CASSPTGGRYEAFF	TGCGCCAGCAGCCCGACAGGGGGAAGGTATGAAGCTTTCTTT
TRBJ2-7	TRBD1	TRBV15	-	CATSIGQAISYEQYF	TGTGCCACCAGCATCGGACAGGCGATCTCCTACGAGCAGTACTTC
TRBJ2-3	TRBD2	TRBV4-1	-	CASSQEVAGADTQYF	TGCGCCAGCAGCCAAGAGGTCGCGGGGGCAGATACGCAGTATTTT
TRBJ2-3	-	TRBV9	-	CASSKEGAGLFADTQYF	TGTGCCAGCAGCAAAGAAGGGGCGGGGTTATTTGCAGATACGCAGTATTTT
TRBJ1-2	-	TRBV6-6	-	CASSGPRQDYNYGYTF	TGTGCCAGCAGTGGACCCCGACAGGATTATAACTATGGCTACACCTTC
TRBJ1-2	-	TRBV6-6	-	CASYISGRNYGYTF	TGTGCCAGCTACATATCAGGGCGAAACTATGGCTACACCTTC
TRBJ1-2	TRBD1	TRBV11-2	-	CASSFFPGQGALNGYTF	TGTGCCAGCAGCTTCTTTCCGGGACAGGGGGCGCTTAATGGCTACACCTTC
TRBJ2-2	TRBD2	TRBV4-2	-	CASSHALAGGYTGELFF	TGTGCCAGCAGCCATGCCCTAGCGGGAGGTTACACCGGGGAGCTGTTTTTT
TRBJ1-1	-	TRBV27	-	CASRPTTGWDTEAFF	TGTGCCAGCAGGCCTACCACAGGGTGGGACACTGAAGCTTTCTTT
TRBJ2-7	TRBD2	TRBV2	-	CASETSGSYEQYF	TGTGCCAGCGAGACTAGCGGTTCCTACGAGCAGTACTTC
TRBJ2-5	TRBD2	TRBV6-6	-	CASSYGGGILETQYF	TGTGCCAGCAGTTACGGGGGGGGGATCCTAGAGACCCAGTACTTC
TRBJ1-4	-	TRBV7-2	-	CASSLVLWQLNEKLFF	TGTGCCAGCAGCTTAGTTTTATGGCAGTTAAATGAAAAACTGTTTTTT
TRBJ2-7	TRBD1	TRBV10-3	-	CAISDRGEQYF	TGTGCCATCTCAGACAGGGGCGAGCAGTACTTC